The 21 T cell receptor beta chains below come from one sample, sequenced in a study of blood T cell repertoires in COVID-19. Repertoires were generated with immunoSEQ multiplex PCR, while TCRdb's copy carries only in-frame clones and drops some. Altogether tens of thousands of clones are present, around 81% being singletons, with the ten largest covering approximately 7.2%. The sequenced sample was peripheral blood. The receptors come from a man aged 60-69 years with acute or convalescent COVID-19.

In nucleotides, the CDR3 is TGTGCCAGCAGCCAAGATGAAGCGGGGGCGTACGAGCAGTACTTC. Protein: CASSQDEAGAYEQYF. The J gene is TRBJ2-7, the V gene TRBV4-2, with TRBD2 matching 8 bases. Germline CDR1 reads LGHNA; CDR2 reads YNFKEQ. The V and J ends lost 0 bases and 4 bases, in that order; junction bases with no gene match: 5. The CDR3 contains 15 residues.

The chain is built from TRBV2 and TRBJ2-1, with no clear D. The ends were cut back, 6 bases at V and 6 bases at J, with 12 bases in the middle. CDR3 length equals 13 residues. CDR1 is SNHLY, CDR2 FYNNEI, per germline. CDR3 in amino acids: CASRAGFGNEQFF. CDR3 coding DNA: TGTGCCAGCAGGGCCGGGTTTGGCAATGAGCAGTTCTTC.

This sequence joins TRBV27 and TRBJ2-1, with TRBD2 matching over 8 bases. V gave up 3 bases and J gave up 3 bases; unmatched junction bases: 10. CDR3 length equals 17 residues. CDR1 is MNHEY, CDR2 SMNVEV, per germline (reference sequence). The DNA for the CDR3 is TGTGCCAGCAGTTTCCTAGCGGGTTGGGGTGTCTACAATGAGCAGTTCTTC. This codes for CASSFLAGWGVYNEQFF.

This clone was found a few times. This chain links TRBV18 with TRBJ1-4, with 7 bases lining up with TRBD1. The CDR3 consists of 14 residues. Germline V gives CDR1 KGHSH, CDR2 LQKENI. After removal of 1 base from V and 7 bases from J, the junction contained 3 bases not matched to a gene. CDR3 loop: CASSPQGASEKLFF. The CDR3 region has the DNA TGTGCCAGCTCACCACAGGGGGCGAGTGAAAAACTGTTTTTT.

This chain connects TRBV6-2 or TRBV6-3 to TRBJ1-1, with unresolved D. Between the trimmed V and J ends, which lost 3 bases and 1 base, there was a span of 6 bases. The CDR3 loop spans 13 amino acids. Germline assignment: CDR1 MNHEY and CDR2 SVGEGT. The CDR3 sequence is CASSYGRNTEAFF. Here the CDR3 DNA reads TGTGCCAGCAGTTATGGCAGGAACACTGAAGCTTTCTTT.

This clone was seen at least ten times. The rearrangement uses TRBV3-1 (or the pseudogene TRBV3-2) and TRBJ1-1; no reliable D call. V was trimmed by 4 bases and J by 1 base, leaving 4 bases between them. Germline V gives CDR1 LGHDT, CDR2 YNNKEL (reference sequence). The CDR3 consists of 12 residues. This CDR3 reads CASSRQNTEAFF. In DNA, the CDR3 is TGTGCCAGCAGCCGACAGAACACTGAAGCTTTCTTT.

This chain links TRBV29-1 with TRBJ1-1; 9 bases are shared with TRBD1. V gave up 6 bases and J gave up 1 base; unmatched junction bases: 3. Germline-derived CDR1 and CDR2 are SQVTM and ANQGSEA. This CDR3 comprises 13 residues. The CDR3 loop reads CSVLQGANTEAFF. The CDR3 nucleotides are TGCAGCGTCCTACAGGGGGCGAACACTGAAGCTTTCTTT.

The chain recombines TRBV24-1 with TRBJ2-7; 7 nucleotides match TRBD1. Germline V gene sequence: CDR1 KGHDR, CDR2 SFDVKD. The CDR3 sequence is 14 residues long. After removal of 4 bases from V and 3 bases from J, the junction contained 5 bases not matched to a gene. The CDR3 sequence is CATSDPGQNYEQYF. CDR3 DNA sequence: TGTGCCACCAGTGACCCGGGACAGAACTACGAGCAGTACTTC.

This chain joins TRBV6-5 and TRBJ2-2, with 7 positions matching TRBD1. The V and J ends lost 2 bases and 3 bases, in that order; junction bases with no gene match: 6. The germline V gene encodes CDR1 MNHEY and CDR2 SVGAGI. This CDR3 contains 16 residues. CDR3 DNA sequence: TGTGCCAGCAGTTACCTGACAGGGATATACACCGGGGAGCTGTTTTTT. Translated, it gives CASSYLTGIYTGELFF.

The V gene is TRBV9, the J gene TRBJ1-1; D unresolved. Trimming removed 0 bases at V and 3 bases at J, with 6 bases between. CDR1 is SGDLS, CDR2 YYNGEE, per germline. The CDR3 totals 13 residues. The CDR3 protein is CASSVAGDTEAFF. DNA of the CDR3: TGTGCCAGCAGCGTAGCCGGGGACACTGAAGCTTTCTTT.

The V call is TRBV28, the J call TRBJ2-3; 9 bases line up with TRBD2. Trimming took 5 bases from V and 5 from J; bases not matched to a gene: 11. Germline CDR1 and CDR2: MDHEN and SYDVKM. This CDR3 has 16 residues. The CDR3 spells CASSTAAGGPVDTQYF. The CDR3 coding sequence is TGTGCCAGCAGTACCGCGGCGGGGGGGCCTGTAGATACGCAGTATTTT.

This clone has only one observation. The chain couples TRBV4-2 to TRBJ2-3; 8 bases agree with TRBD1. The V segment lost 4 bases and the J segment 0 bases; nucleotides outside the gene matches: 6. Germline CDR1 and CDR2: LGHNA and YNFKEQ. The CDR3 is 16 residues long. This chain's CDR3 is CASSRAGGQSTDTQYF. In nucleotides, the CDR3 is TGTGCCAGCAGCCGAGCAGGGGGCCAGAGCACAGATACGCAGTATTTT.

The V gene is TRBV5-1, the J gene TRBJ1-1; D perhaps matches TRBD1 (5 bases). The CDR3 has 14 residues. Germline loops: CDR1 SGHRS, CDR2 YFSETQ. The V and J ends lost 4 bases and 1 base respectively, with 11 bases between them. The CDR3 here is CASSVGQPNTEAFF. The CDR3 nucleotides are TGCGCCAGCAGCGTAGGACAACCGAACACTGAAGCTTTCTTT. Together with reference TRBV5-1 and TRBJ1-1, the CDR3 gives the full variable domain: KAGVTQTPRYLIKTRGQQVTLSCSPISGHRSVSWYQQTPGQGLQFLFEYFSETQRNKGNFPGRFSGRQFSNSRSEMNVSTLELGDSALYLCASSVGQPNTEAFFGQGTRLTVV.

The chain links TRBV7-2 to TRBJ1-5; D possibly corresponds to TRBD1 (5 bases). CDR3 length equals 15 residues. Deletions cut 1 base from V and 5 bases from J, with 12 bases between. In germline, CDR1 is SGHTA, CDR2 FQGNSA. The DNA for the CDR3 is TGTGCCAGCAGCTTAGAGGGCAGGGACTATCAGCCCCAGCATTTT. Translating gives CASSLEGRDYQPQHF.

The chain combines TRBV3-1 (or the pseudogene TRBV3-2) with TRBJ1-2; possible D gene TRBD1, 6 bases. CDR1 and CDR2 from the germline V gene are LGHDT and YNNKEL (reference sequence). The CDR3 runs 17 residues. The germline V and J ends were trimmed by 1 base and 4 bases, with 19 bases remaining between them. The CDR3 is CASSQGTSGQGIYGYTF. The DNA for the CDR3 is TGTGCCAGCAGCCAAGGAACGAGCGGCCAGGGGATCTATGGCTACACCTTC.

The chain carries TRBV27 and TRBJ1-1, with a tentative D call TRBD1 (6 bases). This CDR3 has 15 amino acids. V lost 4 bases, J lost 6 bases, and 18 bases lay in between. CDR1 and CDR2 (germline): MNHEY, SMNVEV (reference sequence). The CDR3 DNA sequence: TGTGCCAGCAGTTATCTCCCATCCAGGGGACCTGAAGCTTTCTTT. Protein product: CASSYLPSRGPEAFF.

V is TRBV9 and J is TRBJ2-5, with TRBD1 matching 9 bases. V dropped 0 bases and J dropped 5; count of bases not matched to a gene: 11. Germline CDR1 reads SGDLS; CDR2 reads YYNGEE. This CDR3 is built from 17 residues. As DNA, the CDR3 is TGTGCCAGCAGCGTAGCTACAGGGGGCGCATCCGGGGAGACCCAGTACTTC. Translating gives CASSVATGGASGETQYF.

This clone appeared once. The gene calls are TRBV3-1 (or the pseudogene TRBV3-2) and TRBJ2-5; D gene ambiguous. From germline, CDR1 is LGHDT and CDR2 YNNKEL (reference sequence). The CDR3 consists of 15 residues. Trimming shortened V by 0 bases and J by 2 bases, and 10 bases separated the two germline ends. In DNA form, the CDR3 reads TGTGCCAGCAGCCAAGATAGAGTTTATCAAGAGACCCAGTACTTC. Amino acids: CASSQDRVYQETQYF.

The chain's CDR3 is CASSLGLAGGGSTDTQYF. CDR3 sequence (DNA): TGTGCCAGCAGCTTGGGACTAGCGGGGGGCGGTAGCACAGATACGCAGTATTTT. The J gene is TRBJ2-3, the V gene TRBV9, with TRBD2 identical over 15 bases. The CDR3 runs 18 residues. Trimming at V came to 4 bases and at J to 0 bases, leaving 6 bases not matched to a gene. The germline gives CDR1 SGDLS, CDR2 YYNGEE.

This clone was recorded only once. The rearrangement links TRBV24-1 to TRBJ2-3; 12 bases are a match to TRBD1. The CDR3 totals 16 residues. V was clipped by 4 bases and J by 8 bases; unmatched bases: 9. Germline V lookup: CDR1 KGHDR, CDR2 SFDVKD. Here the CDR3 reads CATSEPRDRGLGTQYF. The CDR3 DNA sequence: TGTGCCACCAGTGAGCCTCGGGACAGGGGGCTGGGTACGCAGTATTTT.

The J gene is TRBJ2-7, the V gene TRBV5-1, with a tentative D call TRBD1 (6 bases). The CDR3 contains 15 residues. Between the trimmed V and J ends, which lost 0 bases and 2 bases, there was a span of 12 bases. Germline CDR1 reads SGHRS; CDR2 reads YFSETQ. The CDR3 DNA is TGCGCCAGCAGCTTGGAACAGGGCGGCCCCTACGAGCAGTACTTC. Residues: CASSLEQGGPYEQYF.